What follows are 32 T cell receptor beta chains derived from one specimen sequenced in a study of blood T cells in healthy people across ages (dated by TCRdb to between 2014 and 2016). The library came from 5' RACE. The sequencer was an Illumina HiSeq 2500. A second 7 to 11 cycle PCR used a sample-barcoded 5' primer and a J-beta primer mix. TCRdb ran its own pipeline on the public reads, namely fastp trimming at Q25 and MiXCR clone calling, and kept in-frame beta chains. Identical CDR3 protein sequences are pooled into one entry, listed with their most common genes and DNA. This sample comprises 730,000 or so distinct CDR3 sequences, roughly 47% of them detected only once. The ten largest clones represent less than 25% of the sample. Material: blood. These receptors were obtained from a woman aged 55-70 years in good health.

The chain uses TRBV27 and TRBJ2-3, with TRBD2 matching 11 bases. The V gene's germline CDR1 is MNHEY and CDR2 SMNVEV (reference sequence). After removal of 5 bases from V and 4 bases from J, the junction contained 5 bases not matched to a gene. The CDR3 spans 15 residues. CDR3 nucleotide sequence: TGTGCCAGCAGTCCTAGCGGGGGGTCGTCAGATACGCAGTATTTT. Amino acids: CASSPSGGSSDTQYF.

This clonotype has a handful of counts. CDR3 sequence: CASSLDRVSYNEQFF. The CDR3 nucleotides are TGTGCCAGCAGCCTTGACAGAGTTTCCTACAATGAGCAGTTCTTC. This rearrangement joins TRBV6-6 to TRBJ2-1; maybe TRBD1 (5 bases). The length of the CDR3 is 15 residues. Germline lookup yields CDR1 MNHNY and CDR2 SVGAGI (reference sequence). V dropped 6 bases and J dropped 1 base, with 13 bases sitting between them.

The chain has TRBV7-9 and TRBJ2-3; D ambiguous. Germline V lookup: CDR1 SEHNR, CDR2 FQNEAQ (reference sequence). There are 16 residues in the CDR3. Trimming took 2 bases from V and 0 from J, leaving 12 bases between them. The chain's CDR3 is CASSLRSRPSTDTQYF. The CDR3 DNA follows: TGTGCCAGCAGCTTAAGGTCGCGCCCGAGCACAGATACGCAGTATTTT.

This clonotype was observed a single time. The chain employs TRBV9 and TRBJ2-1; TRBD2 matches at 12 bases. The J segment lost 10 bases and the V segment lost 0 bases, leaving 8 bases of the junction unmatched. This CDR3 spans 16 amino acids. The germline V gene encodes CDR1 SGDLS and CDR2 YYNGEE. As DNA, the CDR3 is TGTGCCAGCAGCGTAGTAGGACTAGCGGGGAGATGGGAGCAGTTCTTC. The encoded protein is CASSVVGLAGRWEQFF.

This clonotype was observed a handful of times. The CDR3 loop is CASSSSEGRGGYTF. As DNA, the CDR3 is TGTGCCAGCAGCTCGAGCGAGGGGCGCGGGGGCTACACCTTC. V is TRBV7-2 and J is TRBJ1-2, with a tentative D call TRBD1 (5 bases). The CDR3 totals 14 residues. Per germline, CDR1 SGHTA and CDR2 FQGNSA. V dropped 4 bases and J dropped 8 bases, with 17 bases sitting between them.

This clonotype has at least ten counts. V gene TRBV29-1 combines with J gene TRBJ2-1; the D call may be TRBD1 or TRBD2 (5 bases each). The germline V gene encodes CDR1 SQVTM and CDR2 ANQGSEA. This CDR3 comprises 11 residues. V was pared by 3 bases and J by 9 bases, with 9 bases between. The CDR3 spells CSVDPGTEQFF. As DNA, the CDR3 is TGCAGCGTTGATCCAGGGACTGAGCAGTTCTTC.

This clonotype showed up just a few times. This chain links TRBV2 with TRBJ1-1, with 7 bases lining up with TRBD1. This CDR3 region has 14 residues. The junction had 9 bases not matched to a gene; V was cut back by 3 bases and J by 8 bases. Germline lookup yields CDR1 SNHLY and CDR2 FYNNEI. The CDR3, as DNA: TGTGCCAGCAGTGAGGACAGGTCTACCCCCGAAGCTTTCTTT. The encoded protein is CASSEDRSTPEAFF.

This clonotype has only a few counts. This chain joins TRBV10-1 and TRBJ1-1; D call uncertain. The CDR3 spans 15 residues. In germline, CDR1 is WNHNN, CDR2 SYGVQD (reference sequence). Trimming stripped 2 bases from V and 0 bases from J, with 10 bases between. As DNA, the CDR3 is TGCGCCAGCAGTGAGACGACAAGGATGAACACTGAAGCTTTCTTT. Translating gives CASSETTRMNTEAFF.

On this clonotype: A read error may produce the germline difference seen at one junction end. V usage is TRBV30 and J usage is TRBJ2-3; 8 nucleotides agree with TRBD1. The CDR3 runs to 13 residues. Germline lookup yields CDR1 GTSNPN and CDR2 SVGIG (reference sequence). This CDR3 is CACSGGAEDTPYF. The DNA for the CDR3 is TGTGCCTGCTCAGGGGGCGCAGAGGATACGCCGTATTTT.

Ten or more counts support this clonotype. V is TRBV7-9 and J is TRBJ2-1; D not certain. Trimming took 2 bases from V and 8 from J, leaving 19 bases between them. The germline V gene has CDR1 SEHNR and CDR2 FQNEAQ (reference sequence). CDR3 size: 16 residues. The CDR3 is CASSLIGQSPRDEQFF. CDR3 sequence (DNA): TGTGCCAGCAGCTTAATTGGGCAGTCCCCTCGGGATGAGCAGTTCTTC.

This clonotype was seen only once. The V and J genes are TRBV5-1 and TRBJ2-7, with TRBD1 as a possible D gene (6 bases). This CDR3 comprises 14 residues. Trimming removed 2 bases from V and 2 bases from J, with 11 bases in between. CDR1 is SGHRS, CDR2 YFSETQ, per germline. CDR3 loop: CASSFAGEPYEQYV. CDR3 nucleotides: TGCGCCAGCAGCTTCGCAGGGGAACCCTACGAGCAGTACGTC.

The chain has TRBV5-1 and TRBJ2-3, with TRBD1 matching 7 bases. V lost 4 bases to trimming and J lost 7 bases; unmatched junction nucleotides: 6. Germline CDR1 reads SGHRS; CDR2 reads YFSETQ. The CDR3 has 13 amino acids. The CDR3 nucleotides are TGCGCCAGCAGCCCCGGGACAGTTAATACGCAGTATTTT. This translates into CASSPGTVNTQYF.

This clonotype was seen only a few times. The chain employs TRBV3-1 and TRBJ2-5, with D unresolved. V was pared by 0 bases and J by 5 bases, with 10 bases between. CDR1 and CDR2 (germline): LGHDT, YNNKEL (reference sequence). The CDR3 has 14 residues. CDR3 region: CASSQDDASETQYF. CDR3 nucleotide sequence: TGTGCCAGCAGCCAAGATGATGCCAGCGAGACCCAGTACTTC.

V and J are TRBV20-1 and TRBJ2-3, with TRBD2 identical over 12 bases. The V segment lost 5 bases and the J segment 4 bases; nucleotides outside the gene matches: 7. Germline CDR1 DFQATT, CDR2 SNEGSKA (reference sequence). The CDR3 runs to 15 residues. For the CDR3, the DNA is TGCAGTGCTGGGGACCCTAGCGGGGGGGCAGATACGCAGTATTTT. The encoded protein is CSAGDPSGGADTQYF.

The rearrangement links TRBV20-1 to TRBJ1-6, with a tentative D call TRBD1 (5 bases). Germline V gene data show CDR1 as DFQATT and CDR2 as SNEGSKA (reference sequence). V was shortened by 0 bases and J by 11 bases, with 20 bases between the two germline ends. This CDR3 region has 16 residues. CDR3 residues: CSARDPRYTGLAPLHF. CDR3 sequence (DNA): TGCAGTGCTAGAGATCCCCGTTACACAGGATTGGCACCCCTCCACTTT.

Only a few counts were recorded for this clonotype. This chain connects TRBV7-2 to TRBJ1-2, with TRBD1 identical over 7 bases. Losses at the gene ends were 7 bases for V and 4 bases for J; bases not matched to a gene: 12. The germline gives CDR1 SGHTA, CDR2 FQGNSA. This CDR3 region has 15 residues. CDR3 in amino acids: CASIPLTGRGYGYTF. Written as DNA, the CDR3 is TGTGCCAGCATCCCCTTGACAGGGCGAGGCTATGGCTACACCTTC.

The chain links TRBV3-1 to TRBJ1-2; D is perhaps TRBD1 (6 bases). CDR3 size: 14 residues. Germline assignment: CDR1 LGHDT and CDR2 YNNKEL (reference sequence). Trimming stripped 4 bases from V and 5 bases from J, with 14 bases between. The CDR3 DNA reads TGTGCCAGCAGCCCGGGACAAGTTCGTTATGGCTACACCTTC. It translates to CASSPGQVRYGYTF.

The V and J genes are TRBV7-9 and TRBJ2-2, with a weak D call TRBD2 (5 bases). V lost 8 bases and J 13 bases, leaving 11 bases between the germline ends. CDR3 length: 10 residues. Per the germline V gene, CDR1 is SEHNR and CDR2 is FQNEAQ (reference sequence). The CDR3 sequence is CASPDGGLFF. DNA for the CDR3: TGTGCCAGCCCCGACGGAGGGCTGTTTTTT.

In DNA, the CDR3 is TGTGCCAGCAGCCGGGACAGGGTTTTCTACGAGCAGTACTTC. Translated, it gives CASSRDRVFYEQYF. J is TRBJ2-7 and V is TRBV2; 9 bases fit TRBD1. Per the germline V gene, CDR1 is SNHLY and CDR2 is FYNNEI. The V gene end was trimmed by 6 bases and the J gene end by 3 bases; junction bases not matched to a gene: 6. The CDR3 is 14 residues long.

The CDR3: CASSLVSGTYNEQFF. As DNA, the CDR3 is TGTGCCAGCAGCTTGGTATCAGGGACTTACAATGAGCAGTTCTTC. The chain carries TRBV5-6 and TRBJ2-1; perhaps TRBD2 as D (6 bases). Trimming took 0 bases from V and 4 from J, leaving 11 bases between them. This CDR3 comprises 15 residues. CDR1 and CDR2 from the germline V gene are SGHDT and YYEEEE. Combining the CDR3 with reference TRBV5-6 and TRBJ2-1 gives the whole variable domain DAGVTQSPTHLIKTRGQQVTLRCSPKSGHDTVSWYQQALGQGPQFIFQYYEEEERQRGNFPDRFSGHQFPNYSSELNVNALLLGDSALYLCASSLVSGTYNEQFFGPGTRLTVL.

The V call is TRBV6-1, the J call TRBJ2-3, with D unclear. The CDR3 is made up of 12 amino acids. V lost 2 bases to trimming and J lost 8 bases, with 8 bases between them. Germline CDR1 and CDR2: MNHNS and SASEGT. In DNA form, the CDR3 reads TGTGCCAGCAGTGAAAATGGCGGTACGCAGTATTTT. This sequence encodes CASSENGGTQYF.

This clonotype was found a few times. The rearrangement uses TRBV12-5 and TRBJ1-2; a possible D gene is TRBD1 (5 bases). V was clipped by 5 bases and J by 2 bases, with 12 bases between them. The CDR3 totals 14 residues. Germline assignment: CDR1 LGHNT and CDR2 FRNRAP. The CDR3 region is CASGPGTENYGYTF. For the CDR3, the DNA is TGTGCTAGTGGTCCAGGGACGGAAAACTATGGCTACACCTTC.

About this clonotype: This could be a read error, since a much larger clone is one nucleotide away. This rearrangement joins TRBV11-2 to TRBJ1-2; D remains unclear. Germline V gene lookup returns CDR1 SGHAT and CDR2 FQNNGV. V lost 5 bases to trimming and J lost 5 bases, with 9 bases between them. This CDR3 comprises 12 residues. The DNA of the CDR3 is TGTGCCAGCAGCGGAGAATGGTATGGCTACACCTTC. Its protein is CASSGEWYGYTF.

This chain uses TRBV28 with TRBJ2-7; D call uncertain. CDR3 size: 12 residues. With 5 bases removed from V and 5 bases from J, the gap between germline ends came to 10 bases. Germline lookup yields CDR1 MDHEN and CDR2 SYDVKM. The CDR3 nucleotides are TGTGCCAGCAGTCCCTTCTCTAACGAGCAGTACTTC. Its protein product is CASSPFSNEQYF.

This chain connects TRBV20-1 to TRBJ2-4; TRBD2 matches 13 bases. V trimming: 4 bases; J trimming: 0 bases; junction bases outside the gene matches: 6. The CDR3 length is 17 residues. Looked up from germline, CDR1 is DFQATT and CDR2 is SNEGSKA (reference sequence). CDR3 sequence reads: CSANSGLAGVAKNIQYF. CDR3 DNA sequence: TGCAGTGCTAATAGTGGACTAGCGGGAGTAGCCAAAAACATTCAGTACTTC.

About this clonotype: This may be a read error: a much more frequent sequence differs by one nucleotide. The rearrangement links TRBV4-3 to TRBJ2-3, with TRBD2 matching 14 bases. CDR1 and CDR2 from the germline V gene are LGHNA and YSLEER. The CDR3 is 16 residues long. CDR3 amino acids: CANSHGTSGSSDTQYF. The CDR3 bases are TGCGCCAACAGCCATGGGACTAGCGGGAGCTCAGATACGCAGTATTTT.

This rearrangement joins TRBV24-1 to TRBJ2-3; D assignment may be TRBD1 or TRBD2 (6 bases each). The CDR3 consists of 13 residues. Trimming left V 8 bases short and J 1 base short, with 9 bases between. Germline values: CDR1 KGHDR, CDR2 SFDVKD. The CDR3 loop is CATTGAGTDTQYF. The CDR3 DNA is TGTGCCACCACGGGGGCTGGCACAGATACGCAGTATTTT.

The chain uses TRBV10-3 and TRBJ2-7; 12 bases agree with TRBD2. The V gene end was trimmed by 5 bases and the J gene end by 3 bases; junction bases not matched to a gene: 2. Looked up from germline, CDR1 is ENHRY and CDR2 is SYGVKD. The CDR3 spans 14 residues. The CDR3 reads CAISSSGGDYEQYF. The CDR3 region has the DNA TGTGCCATCAGTTCTAGCGGGGGGGACTACGAGCAGTACTTC.

The CDR3 DNA is TGTGCCAGCACCCTTGACAGCGGAGAAGTTACGACCCAGACCGGTTACGAGCAGTACTTC. Its translation: CASTLDSGEVTTQTGYEQYF. The rearrangement uses TRBV11-3 and TRBJ2-7; either TRBD1 or TRBD2 may fit D (5 bases each). The CDR3 has 20 residues. Deletions cut 7 bases from V and 4 bases from J, with 35 bases between. Germline loops: CDR1 SGHNT, CDR2 YENEEA.

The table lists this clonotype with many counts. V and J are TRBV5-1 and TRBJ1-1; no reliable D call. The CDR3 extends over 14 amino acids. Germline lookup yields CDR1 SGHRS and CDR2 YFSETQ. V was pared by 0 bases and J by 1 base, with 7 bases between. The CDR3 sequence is CASSLGPTNTEAFF. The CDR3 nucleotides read TGCGCCAGCAGCTTGGGACCGACGAACACTGAAGCTTTCTTT.

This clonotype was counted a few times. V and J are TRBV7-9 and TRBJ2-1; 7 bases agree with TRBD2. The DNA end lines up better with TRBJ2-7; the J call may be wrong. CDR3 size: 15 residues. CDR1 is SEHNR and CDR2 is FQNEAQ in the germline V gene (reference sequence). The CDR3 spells CASSFVLAEYNEQYF. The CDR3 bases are TGTGCCAGCAGCTTCGTTCTAGCGGAATACAATGAGCAGTACTTC.

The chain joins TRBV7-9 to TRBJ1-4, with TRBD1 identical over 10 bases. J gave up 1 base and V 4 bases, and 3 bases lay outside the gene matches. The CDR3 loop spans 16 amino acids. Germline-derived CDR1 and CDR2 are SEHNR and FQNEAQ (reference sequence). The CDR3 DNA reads TGTGCCAGCAGCTCGCGGGACAGGGGAACTAATGAAAAACTGTTTTTT. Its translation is CASSSRDRGTNEKLFF.